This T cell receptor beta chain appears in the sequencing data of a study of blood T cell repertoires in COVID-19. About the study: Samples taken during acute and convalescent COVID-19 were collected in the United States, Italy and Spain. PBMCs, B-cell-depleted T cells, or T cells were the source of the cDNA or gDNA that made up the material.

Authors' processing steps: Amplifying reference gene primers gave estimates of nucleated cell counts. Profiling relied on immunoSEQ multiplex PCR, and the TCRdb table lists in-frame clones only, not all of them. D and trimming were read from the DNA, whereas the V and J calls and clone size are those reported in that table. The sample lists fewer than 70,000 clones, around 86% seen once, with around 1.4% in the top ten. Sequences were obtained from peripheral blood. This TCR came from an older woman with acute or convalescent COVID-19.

The CDR3 nucleotides read TGTGCCTGGAGTCACGGGACAGATAGAAACACCATATATTTT. It yields the protein CAWSHGTDRNTIYF. The V and J genes are TRBV30 and TRBJ1-3; the match to TRBD1 covers 7 bases. The CDR3 contains 14 residues. Losses at the gene ends were 2 bases for V and 5 bases for J; bases not matched to a gene: 6. Germline V gives CDR1 GTSNPN, CDR2 SVGIG (reference sequence).